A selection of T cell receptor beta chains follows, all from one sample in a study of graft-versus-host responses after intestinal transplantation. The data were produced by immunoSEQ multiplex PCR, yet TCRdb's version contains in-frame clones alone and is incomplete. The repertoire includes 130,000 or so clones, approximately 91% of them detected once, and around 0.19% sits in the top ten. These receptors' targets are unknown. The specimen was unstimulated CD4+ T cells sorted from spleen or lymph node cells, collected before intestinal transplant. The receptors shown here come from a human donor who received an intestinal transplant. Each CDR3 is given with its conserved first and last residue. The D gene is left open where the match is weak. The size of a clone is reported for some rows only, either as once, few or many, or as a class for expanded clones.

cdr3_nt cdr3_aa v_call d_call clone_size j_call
TGCGCCAGCAGCCGGAAAGGGACAGGGGCTAACAATGAGCAGTTCTTC CASSRKGTGANNEQFF TRBV4-1 TRBD1 once TRBJ2-1
TGTGCCAGCTTAGCGGAGACCTACGAGCAGTACTTC CASLAETYEQYF TRBV28 . . TRBJ2-7
TGCGCCAGCAGCCCGGACCCAGGGGGCAATCAGCCCCAGCATTTT CASSPDPGGNQPQHF TRBV5-1 . once TRBJ1-5
TGCGCCAGCAGCCGCGGTCAGGGAGGGTGGGGAAACACCATATATTTT CASSRGQGGWGNTIYF TRBV4-1 . . TRBJ1-3
TGTGCCAGCAGCTCCGCCTGGAGGGGGCAAGAGACCCAGTACTTC CASSSAWRGQETQYF TRBV5-6 . . TRBJ2-5
TGTGCCAGCAGCTTAATTTGGACTAGTTTGGATGAGCAGTTCTTC CASSLIWTSLDEQFF TRBV7-3 TRBD2 . TRBJ2-1
TGTGCCAGCAGCCTCGGACAGGGCGCCTACAATGAGCAGTTCTTC CASSLGQGAYNEQFF TRBV7-3 TRBD1 . TRBJ2-1
TGTGCCAGCAGCTTGGAAAGGGGGCGCACAGATACGCAGTATTTT CASSLERGRTDTQYF TRBV5-4 TRBD1 . TRBJ2-3
TGTGCCAGCAGCTTAGGGGGACTAGGGGAGACCCAGTACTTC CASSLGGLGETQYF TRBV7-6 TRBD2 . TRBJ2-5
TGTGCCCTTGAGGGGGGGGTGAGACTAGCGGACACAGATACGCAGTATTTT CALEGGVRLADTDTQYF TRBV19 TRBD2 . TRBJ2-3
TGCGCCAGCAGCCAGACTAGCGGGAGCTACGAGCAGTACTTC CASSQTSGSYEQYF TRBV4-3 TRBD2 . TRBJ2-7
TGTGCCAGCAGCGTGACAGGGCGTGGGGAAAAACTGTTTTTT CASSVTGRGEKLFF TRBV5-4 TRBD1 . TRBJ1-4
TGTGCCAGCGTTCCGGGGGGATACACAGATACGCAGTATTTT CASVPGGYTDTQYF TRBV28 TRBD2 . TRBJ2-3
TGCGCCAGCAGCCAAGAGTTGGTGGTAGCGGGAGAGACAGATACGCAGTATTTT CASSQELVVAGETDTQYF TRBV4-3 TRBD2 . TRBJ2-3
TGTGCCACCCTCGGACAGGGGGCCTCTAGCAATCAGCCCCAGCATTTT CATLGQGASSNQPQHF TRBV6-6 TRBD1 . TRBJ1-5
TGTGCCAGCAGTCTGCCGACCGGGCCCCCCGGGGAGCTGTTTTTT CASSLPTGPPGELFF TRBV28 . . TRBJ2-2
TGTGCCAGCAGCTCAGGTATGAACACTGAAGCTTTCTTT CASSSGMNTEAFF TRBV11-2 . . TRBJ1-1
TGTGCCAGCTCTCTCAGGGGGACGGGCTCCTACAATGAGCAGTTCTTC CASSLRGTGSYNEQFF TRBV18 TRBD1 . TRBJ2-1
TGCGCCAGCAGCTTGGGGACAGGGCACGAGACCCAGTACTTC CASSLGTGHETQYF TRBV7-6 TRBD1 . TRBJ2-5
TGTGCCAGCAGCCCACACTCGAGGGAGACCCAGTACTTC CASSPHSRETQYF TRBV16 . . TRBJ2-5
TGTGCCAACCCCTGTGGCGGGGGGAACTTCACAGATACGCAGTATTTT CANPCGGGNFTDTQYF TRBV21-1 . . TRBJ2-3
TGTGCCAGCAGCTTGGGCCCAGAAGGAGCCTACGAGCAGTACTTC CASSLGPEGAYEQYF TRBV5-4 . . TRBJ2-7
TGTGCCAGCTCACCAGTCGGAGGGGGCCATAGCAATCAGCCCCAGCATTTT CASSPVGGGHSNQPQHF TRBV18 TRBD1 . TRBJ1-5
TGTGCCAGCAGCTCTTGGATGAACACCGGGGAGCTGTTTTTT CASSSWMNTGELFF TRBV13 . . TRBJ2-2
TGTGCCAGCAGCGTAGGCCAGTTGAACACTGAAGCTTTCTTT CASSVGQLNTEAFF TRBV9 . . TRBJ1-1
TGTGCCTGGAAGCGGGACTGGGGCACAGATACGCAGTATTTT CAWKRDWGTDTQYF TRBV30 TRBD2 . TRBJ2-3
TGTGCCTGGTCGTATGGCCTCCATGGGGAACAGCCCCAGCATTTT CAWSYGLHGEQPQHF TRBV30 . . TRBJ1-5
TGTGCCAGTAGTCAAAATCCCGGACTAGCCGGGGAGCTGTTTTTT CASSQNPGLAGELFF TRBV19 TRBD2 once TRBJ2-2
TGTGCCAGCAAATCGACAGGGGTAGCCTATGGCTACACCTTC CASKSTGVAYGYTF TRBV25-1 TRBD1 . TRBJ1-2
TGTGCCAGTAGTCGGGACTTAGCGGCCTACGAGCAGTACTTC CASSRDLAAYEQYF TRBV19 . . TRBJ2-7
TGTGCCAGCAGTGAATGGGAGGTCAATCAGCCCCAGCATTTT CASSEWEVNQPQHF TRBV25-1 . . TRBJ1-5
TGTGCCACCCTCGCTGGGCCCTCCTACAATGAGCAGTTCTTC CATLAGPSYNEQFF TRBV19 . once TRBJ2-1
TGCGCCAGCAGCCCCGGCGTACTAGGGGGCGAGTACTTC CASSPGVLGGEYF TRBV5-1 TRBD1 . TRBJ2-7
TGTGCCAGTAGTATACTGGGGGAGGGGAACACTGAAGCTTTCTTT CASSILGEGNTEAFF TRBV19 . once TRBJ1-1
TGCGCCAGCAGCCCGGAGGCCCTCGGCTATGGCTACACCTTC CASSPEALGYGYTF TRBV5-1 . . TRBJ1-2
TGTGCCAGCAGTTACGGGACAGGGACCTACGAGCAGTACTTC CASSYGTGTYEQYF TRBV6-5 TRBD1 few TRBJ2-7
TGTGCCAGCAGCCAAGCCCGGGATAGCTCCTACAATGAGCAGTTCTTC CASSQARDSSYNEQFF TRBV5-4 . . TRBJ2-1
TGTGCCAGCAGTTACTTTTCGCGGGATGGCACAGATACGCAGTATTTT CASSYFSRDGTDTQYF TRBV6-5 . . TRBJ2-3
TGTGCCAGCAGCAAAACGAGCGGCCAAGAGACCCAGTACTTC CASSKTSGQETQYF TRBV7-3 . . TRBJ2-5
TGTGCCAGCAGTTTAAGTTTCGGCAGGGGGGCATGGGCTGAAGCTTTCTTT CASSLSFGRGAWAEAFF TRBV27 TRBD1 once TRBJ1-1
TGTGCCAGCAGCGAGGACAGGGGAAGGGAGACCCAGTACTTC CASSEDRGRETQYF TRBV5-4 TRBD1 . TRBJ2-5
TGCAGCGTAACAGGACTAGCGGGGAGCTCCTACAATGAGCAGTTCTTC CSVTGLAGSSYNEQFF TRBV29-1 TRBD2 . TRBJ2-1
TGCGCCAGCAGCTGGGACGGAACCAATGAGCAGTTCTTC CASSWDGTNEQFF TRBV5-1 . . TRBJ2-1
TGTGCCAGCAGCCTGGGACTAGCGGGATATCGGGGAGCTGTTTTT CASSLGLAGYRGAVF TRBV27 TRBD2 . TRBJ2-2
TGTGCCAGCTCCGGACTAGGGGAGGGTCCTCGACTGTTTTTT CASSGLGEGPRLFF TRBV18 . . TRBJ1-4
TGTGCCACCAGCATGAAGGGGTACACTGAAGCTTTCTTT CATSMKGYTEAFF TRBV15 . . TRBJ1-1
TGTGCCAGCAGTCTAGCGGGAGGGCGAGAGACCCAGTACTTC CASSLAGGRETQYF TRBV6-1 TRBD2 . TRBJ2-5
TGTGCCAGCAGCTTGGTAGCGAACACTGAAGCTTTCTTT CASSLVANTEAFF TRBV7-9 . . TRBJ1-1
TGTGCCAGCAATCCGGGACTGAGCTCCTACGAGCAGTACTTC CASNPGLSSYEQYF TRBV6-6 . . TRBJ2-7